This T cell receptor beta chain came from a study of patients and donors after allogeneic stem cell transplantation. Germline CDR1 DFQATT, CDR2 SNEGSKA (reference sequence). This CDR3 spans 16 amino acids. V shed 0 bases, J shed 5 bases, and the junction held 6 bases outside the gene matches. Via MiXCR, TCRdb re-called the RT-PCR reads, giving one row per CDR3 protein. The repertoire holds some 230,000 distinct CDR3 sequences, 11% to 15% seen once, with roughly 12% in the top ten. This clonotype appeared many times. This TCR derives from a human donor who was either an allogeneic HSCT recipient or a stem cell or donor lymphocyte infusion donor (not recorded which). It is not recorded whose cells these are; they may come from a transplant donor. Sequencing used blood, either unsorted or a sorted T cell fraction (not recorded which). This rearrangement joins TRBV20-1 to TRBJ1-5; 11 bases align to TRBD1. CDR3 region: CSAREVDRGPHQPQHF. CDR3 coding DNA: TGCAGTGCTAGAGAGGTGGACAGGGGGCCCCATCAGCCCCAGCATTTT.